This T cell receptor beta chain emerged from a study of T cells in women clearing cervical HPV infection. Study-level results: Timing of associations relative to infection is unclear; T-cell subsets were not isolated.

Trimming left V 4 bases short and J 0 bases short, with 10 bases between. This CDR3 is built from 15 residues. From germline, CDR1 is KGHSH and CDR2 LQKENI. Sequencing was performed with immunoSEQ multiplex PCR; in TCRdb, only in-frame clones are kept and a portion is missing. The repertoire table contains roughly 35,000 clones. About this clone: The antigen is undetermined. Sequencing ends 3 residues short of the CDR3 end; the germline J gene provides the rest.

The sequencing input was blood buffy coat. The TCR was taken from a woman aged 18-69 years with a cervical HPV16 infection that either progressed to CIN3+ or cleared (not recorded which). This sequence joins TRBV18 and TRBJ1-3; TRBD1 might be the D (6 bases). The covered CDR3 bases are TGTGCCAGCTCACACCCGACAGGCTCTGGAAACACC. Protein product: CASSHPTGSGNT. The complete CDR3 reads CASSHPTGSGNTIYF.